A single sample is the source of the 28 T cell receptor beta chains below, sequenced in a study of vaccination and CD4 T cells after COVID-19. Treatment described: roughly 10-day PBMC culture with coronavirus spike peptide pools or control peptides (ViraFEST assay). Their target antigens are unknown. The Oncomine TCR Beta short-read assay was what sequenced the DNA obtained from cultured CD4+ T cells. TCRdb reprocessed the PCR reads with MiXCR, giving one entry per CDR3 protein. Among about 18,000 distinct CDR3 sequences, approximately 53% were seen once, and the ten largest hold roughly 6.2%. Sample: CD4+ T cells from blood, cultured in vitro. The receptors were gathered from a human donor who had recovered from COVID-19.

This chain joins TRBV7-6 and TRBJ2-5; maybe TRBD2 (6 bases). In germline, CDR1 is SGHVS, CDR2 FNYEAQ. This CDR3 comprises 15 residues. The V end was cut by 1 base, the J end by 4 bases, with 13 bases between. The CDR3 DNA is TGTGCCAGCAGCTTAGAGAGGAGGAGGGGAGAGACCCAGTACTTC. Its translation: CASSLERRRGETQYF.

This clonotype was seen only once. The chain is built from TRBV4-2 and TRBJ2-3; D is undetermined. This CDR3 is built from 13 residues. V was pared by 0 bases and J by 5 bases, with 6 bases between. Germline assignment: CDR1 LGHNA and CDR2 YNFKEQ. This CDR3 is CASSQDYGDTQYF. In DNA, the CDR3 is TGTGCCAGCAGCCAAGATTACGGAGATACGCAGTATTTT.

In this sample, this clonotype turned up a few times. The chain recombines TRBV27 with TRBJ2-2, with D possibly matching TRBD1 (5 bases). Trimming pared 2 bases from V and 1 base from J, leaving 8 bases between. The germline V gene encodes CDR1 MNHEY and CDR2 SMNVEV (reference sequence). The CDR3 runs 15 residues. As DNA, the CDR3 is TGTGCCAGCAGTTTAAACGGACAGAACACCGGGGAGCTGTTTTTT. Translation gives CASSLNGQNTGELFF.

The V gene is TRBV11-3, the J gene TRBJ1-1; possible D gene TRBD1, 6 bases. CDR3 size: 14 residues. Germline V lookup: CDR1 SGHNT, CDR2 YENEEA. The V end was cut by 2 bases, the J end by 0 bases, with 7 bases between. The CDR3 is CASSLQGLNTEAFF. DNA of the CDR3: TGTGCCAGCAGCTTACAGGGGTTGAACACTGAAGCTTTCTTT.

This clonotype was counted between two and nine times. The chain recombines TRBV11-1 with TRBJ1-1; 7 bases fit TRBD1. The CDR3 sequence is 15 residues long. Germline lookup yields CDR1 SGHAT and CDR2 FQDESV (reference sequence). J gave up 0 bases and V 3 bases, and 4 bases lay outside the gene matches. CDR3 amino acids: CASSFRTGLNTEAFF. CDR3 DNA: TGTGCCAGCAGCTTCCGGACAGGACTGAACACTGAAGCTTTCTTT.

The chain employs TRBV12-3 or TRBV12-4 and TRBJ1-2, with TRBD1 matching 9 bases. V shed 1 base, J shed 8 bases, and the junction held 2 bases outside the gene matches. The CDR3 spans 13 residues. The CDR3 DNA is TGTGCCAGCAGTTTAGGGACAGGGGAAGGCTACACCTTC. Protein sequence: CASSLGTGEGYTF.

This clonotype showed up just a few times. The V call is TRBV11-2, the J call TRBJ2-1; D is ambiguous. The CDR3 has 14 residues. V was pared by 5 bases and J by 0 bases, with 8 bases between. Germline loops: CDR1 SGHAT, CDR2 FQNNGV. CDR3 loop: CASSPLRSYNEQFF. Here the CDR3 DNA reads TGTGCCAGCAGCCCCCTTCGCTCCTACAATGAGCAGTTCTTC.

A remark on this clonotype: Mismatch with germline at one junction end may stem from a read error. V usage is TRBV10-3 and J usage is TRBJ2-4, with 8 positions matching TRBD1. Per the germline V gene, CDR1 is ENHRY and CDR2 is SYGVKD. CDR3 length equals 19 residues. This chain's CDR3 is CASSYSPAGRGPDKNIQYF. DNA of the CDR3: TGTGCCAGCAGTTACTCCCCGGCGGGCAGGGGGCCGGACAAAAACATTCAGTACTTC.

A few counts support this clonotype. This rearrangement joins TRBV7-2 to TRBJ2-2; TRBD1 agrees at 12 bases. Germline loops: CDR1 SGHTA, CDR2 FQGNSA. The junction had 8 bases not matched to a gene; V was cut back by 6 bases and J by 3 bases. The CDR3 totals 17 residues. The CDR3 here is CASSLVGTGGYTGELFF. In nucleotides, the CDR3 is TGTGCCAGCAGTCTCGTCGGGACAGGGGGCTACACCGGGGAGCTGTTTTTT.

The chain carries TRBV9 and TRBJ2-7; perhaps TRBD1 as D (6 bases). Between the trimmed V and J ends, which lost 4 bases and 3 bases, there was a span of 14 bases. The germline V gene has CDR1 SGDLS and CDR2 YYNGEE. CDR3 length: 14 amino acids. The CDR3 DNA reads TGTGCCAGCAGCCCGACGACAGGTGGCTACGAGCAGTACTTC. Translation gives CASSPTTGGYEQYF.

This rearrangement joins TRBV10-2 to TRBJ1-1; unclear D gene. This CDR3 has 12 residues. Deletions cut 2 bases from V and 2 bases from J, with 3 bases between. The germline CDR1 and CDR2 sequences are WSHSY and SAAADI. CDR3 coding DNA: TGCGCCAGCAGTGAGGTAAACACTGAAGCTTTCTTT. It codes for CASSEVNTEAFF.

This clonotype was recorded a few times. This chain uses TRBV6-1 with TRBJ2-7; a weak D match, TRBD1 (7 bases). V lost 4 bases, J lost 3 bases, and 13 bases lay in between. The CDR3 has 14 residues. Germline-derived CDR1 and CDR2 are MNHNS and SASEGT. This CDR3 reads CASSAEGAGYEQYF. In nucleotides, the CDR3 is TGTGCCAGCAGTGCGGAGGGGGCGGGCTACGAGCAGTACTTC.

Note on this clonotype: A read error may produce the germline difference seen at one junction end. The chain combines TRBV7-9 with TRBJ2-5; 7 bases align to TRBD2. The CDR3 contains 18 residues. Looked up from germline, CDR1 is SEHNR and CDR2 is FQNEAQ (reference sequence). CDR3 amino acids: CVSSLGIGGRGPQETQYF. The CDR3, as DNA: TGTGTCAGCAGCTTGGGAATTGGAGGGAGGGGTCCTCAAGAGACCCAGTACTTC.

The CDR3 loop reads CAANRGGISDTEAFF. The CDR3 nucleotides read TGTGCCGCGAACAGGGGGGGGATCTCCGACACTGAAGCTTTCTTT. The rearrangement joins TRBV7-9 to TRBJ1-1; 8 bases fit TRBD1. This CDR3 comprises 15 residues. CDR1 is SEHNR, CDR2 FQNEAQ, per germline (reference sequence). After removal of 11 bases from V and 3 bases from J, the junction contained 14 bases not matched to a gene.

This clonotype was recorded a few times. This chain links TRBV29-1 with TRBJ1-2; TRBD1 aligns across 8 bases. This CDR3 is built from 17 residues. Germline-derived CDR1 and CDR2 are SQVTM and ANQGSEA. V shed 4 bases, J shed 0 bases, and the junction held 13 bases outside the gene matches. The CDR3 bases are TGCAGCGTTGCAACTTTAAGGACAGGGACGACTAACTATGGCTACACCTTC. Amino acids: CSVATLRTGTTNYGYTF.

The chain has TRBV6-2 or TRBV6-3 and TRBJ1-1; a possible D gene is TRBD1 (5 bases). Between the trimmed V and J ends, which lost 0 bases and 7 bases, there was a span of 12 bases. The germline V gene has CDR1 MNHEY and CDR2 SVGEGT. The CDR3 runs 14 residues. CDR3 nucleotide sequence: TGTGCCAGCAGTTACTCGGGAGGGACGGATGAAGCTTTCTTT. This encodes CASSYSGGTDEAFF.

The J gene is TRBJ1-5, the V gene TRBV19; 9 bases are shared with TRBD1. Looked up from germline, CDR1 is LNHDA and CDR2 is SQIVND (reference sequence). The CDR3 consists of 14 residues. With V trimmed by 5 bases and J by 6 bases, 5 bases remained unmatched. In DNA form, the CDR3 reads TGTGCCAGTAGTCCCACAGGGGGCAGTCAGCCCCAGCATTTT. It translates to CASSPTGGSQPQHF. Using reference TRBV19 and TRBJ1-5 for the parts outside the CDR3, the full variable domain is DGGITQSPKYLFRKEGQNVTLSCEQNLNHDAMYWYRQDPGQGLRLIYYSQIVNDFQKGDIAEGYSVSREKKESFPLTVTSAQKNPTAFYLCASSPTGGSQPQHFGDGTRLSIL.

This chain links TRBV11-3 with TRBJ2-7; 7 nucleotides match TRBD2. CDR1 and CDR2 (germline): SGHNT, YENEEA. Trimming at V came to 6 bases and at J to 2 bases, leaving 4 bases not matched to a gene. The CDR3 consists of 13 residues. Here the CDR3 DNA reads TGTGCCAGCAGTCGGGGGGAGGCCTACGAGCAGTACTTC. Its translation is CASSRGEAYEQYF.

This clonotype was counted between two and nine times. V usage is TRBV7-2 and J usage is TRBJ2-7; 14 bases match TRBD2. V lost 5 bases to trimming and J lost 2 bases; unmatched junction nucleotides: 8. CDR1 SGHTA and CDR2 FQGNSA come from the germline V gene. The CDR3 consists of 17 residues. The CDR3 DNA reads TGTGCCAGCAGCAAGGGACTAGCGGGAGTATTACCCTACGAGCAGTACTTC. This sequence encodes CASSKGLAGVLPYEQYF.

The chain joins TRBV5-1 to TRBJ1-2; D remains unclear. Trimming stripped 7 bases from V and 5 bases from J, with 15 bases between. Germline V gene data show CDR1 as SGHRS and CDR2 as YFSETQ. This CDR3 comprises 13 residues. The CDR3, as DNA: TGCGCCAGCCGGGTCCCGGAGGTTTATGGCTACACCTTC. It yields the protein CASRVPEVYGYTF.

This clonotype was recorded a few times. V gene TRBV7-9 combines with J gene TRBJ1-1; D is unresolved. The CDR3 is made up of 14 amino acids. CDR1 and CDR2 from the germline V gene are SEHNR and FQNEAQ (reference sequence). V was pared by 4 bases and J by 1 base, with 10 bases between. The CDR3 coding sequence is TGTGCCAGCAGCTATTATCGGGAGAACACTGAAGCTTTCTTT. Translation gives CASSYYRENTEAFF.

The chain uses TRBV11-1 and TRBJ2-3, with 7 bases fitting TRBD1. The CDR3 extends over 15 amino acids. Per germline, CDR1 SGHAT and CDR2 FQDESV (reference sequence). Germline trimming cut 0 bases from V and 2 bases from J; bases unmatched to any gene: 2. This chain's CDR3 is CASSLAGQLTDTQYF. The CDR3 DNA sequence: TGTGCCAGCAGCTTAGCGGGACAGCTCACAGATACGCAGTATTTT.

The chain links TRBV6-2 or TRBV6-3 to TRBJ1-1, with 7 bases aligning to TRBD1. The CDR3 runs to 15 residues. The J segment lost 1 base and the V segment lost 3 bases, leaving 5 bases of the junction unmatched. Germline assignment: CDR1 MNHEY and CDR2 SVGEGT. The CDR3, as DNA: TGTGCCAGCAGTTATAGGTCAGGGGGGAACACTGAAGCTTTCTTT. Translating it yields CASSYRSGGNTEAFF.

The CDR3 region has the DNA TGTGCCAGTAGCCCGGGACGACGACGCCATGGCTACACCTTC. Translated, it gives CASSPGRRRHGYTF. The V and J genes are TRBV19 and TRBJ1-2, with D possibly being TRBD1 (5 bases). V was trimmed by 6 bases and J by 6 bases, leaving 17 bases between them. This CDR3 spans 14 amino acids. The germline gives CDR1 LNHDA, CDR2 SQIVND (reference sequence).

This chain joins TRBV5-4 and TRBJ2-5, with D possibly matching TRBD1 (6 bases). The CDR3 is made up of 13 amino acids. V dropped 0 bases and J dropped 3 bases, with 6 bases sitting between them. The germline V gene encodes CDR1 SGHNT and CDR2 YYREEE (reference sequence). The CDR3 is CASSLGTEETQYF. CDR3 DNA sequence: TGTGCCAGCAGCTTGGGGACAGAAGAGACCCAGTACTTC.

The rearrangement joins TRBV2 to TRBJ2-7; tentatively, D is TRBD2 (6 bases). CDR3 size: 13 residues. CDR1 SNHLY and CDR2 FYNNEI come from the germline V gene. Trimming removed 6 bases at V and 5 bases at J, with 14 bases between. CDR3 residues: CASRMGLNNEQYF. For the CDR3, the DNA is TGTGCCAGCAGGATGGGACTTAATAACGAGCAGTACTTC.

The chain links TRBV2 to TRBJ2-7; no definite D call. The CDR3 loop spans 13 amino acids. Per germline, CDR1 SNHLY and CDR2 FYNNEI. The germline V and J ends were trimmed by 7 bases and 5 bases, with 15 bases remaining between them. In DNA, the CDR3 is TGTGCCAGCACCCCCGACCTCTATAACGAGCAGTACTTC. Amino acid sequence: CASTPDLYNEQYF.

This rearrangement joins TRBV12-3 or TRBV12-4 to TRBJ2-7; TRBD2 matches 10 bases. Trimming took 1 base from V and 6 from J; bases not matched to a gene: 6. The CDR3 runs 15 residues. DNA for the CDR3: TGTGCCAGCAGTTTAGACCTAGCGGGAGTCATCGAGCAGTACTTC. Its translation: CASSLDLAGVIEQYF.